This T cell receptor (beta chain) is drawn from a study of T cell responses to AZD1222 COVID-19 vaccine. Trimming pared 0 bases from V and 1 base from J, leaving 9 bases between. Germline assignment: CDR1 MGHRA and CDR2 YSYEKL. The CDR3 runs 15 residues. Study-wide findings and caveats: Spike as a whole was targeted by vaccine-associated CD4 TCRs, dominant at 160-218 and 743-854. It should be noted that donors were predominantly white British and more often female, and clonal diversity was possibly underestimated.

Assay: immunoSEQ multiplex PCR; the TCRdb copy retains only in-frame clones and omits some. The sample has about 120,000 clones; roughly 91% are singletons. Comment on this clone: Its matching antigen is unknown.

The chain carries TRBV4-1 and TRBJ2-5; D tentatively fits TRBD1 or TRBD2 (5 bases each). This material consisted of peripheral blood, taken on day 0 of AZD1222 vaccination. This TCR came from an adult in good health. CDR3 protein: CASSQDGTTQETQYF. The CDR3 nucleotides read TGCGCCAGCAGCCAAGATGGGACCACCCAAGAGACCCAGTACTTC.